The following is a T cell receptor (beta chain) sequence with its context. One end of the junction fails to match germline, which may point to a read error. This entry belongs to a study of tumor-infiltrating lymphocytes in primary liver carcinoma. CDR3 length: 15 residues. CDR1 and CDR2 from the germline V gene are SGHAT and FQNNGV. For blood RNA, unsorted whole blood served as the source, and germline DNA was extracted too. Production of TCR beta cDNA used about 500 ng total RNA together with a constant-region primer. Sequencing libraries for TCR beta derived from three nested multiplex PCR rounds that used slightly modified ARM-PCR. Forward primers for TRBV1-TRBV30 and a C-beta reverse primer served the first two PCR rounds, at approximately 10 cycles each. TCRdb re-derived calls from the multiplex PCR reads in MiXCR, one entry per CDR3 protein. Of 300,000 to 400,000 distinct CDR3 sequences listed, roughly 61% were seen once; the top ten hold about 6%.

The chain has TRBV11-2 and TRBJ2-7; D ambiguous. Sequencing input: peripheral blood. The clonotype comes from a man in his forties with primary liver carcinoma and hepatitis B virus infection. For the CDR3, the DNA is TGTGCCAGCACCTTAGGCGCGGCCACAGCCTACGAGCAGTACTTC. This codes for CASTLGAATAYEQYF.